This T cell receptor (beta chain) was recovered during a study of identical twins. The study, taken as a whole, reports: Some out-of-frame alpha sequences were shared by twins, and these showed excess low generation probability. While abundant cord blood beta clonotypes carried fewer insertions, memory repertoires showed no such pattern.

Trimming left V 0 bases short and J 1 base short, with 10 bases between. Germline assignment: CDR1 LGHNA and CDR2 YNFKEQ. There are 16 residues in the CDR3. This clonotype occurred many times. Its matching antigen is unknown. Template switching supplied a universal primer site; unique molecular identifiers were carried on the cDNA. In TCRdb, the 5' RACE reads were re-called with MiXCR into one record per CDR3 protein. This sample carries 200,000 to 300,000 distinct CDR3 sequences, roughly a tenth of them seen once, and the ten largest clones take 10%. The source is a man aged 45 to 65 in good health. This rearrangement joins TRBV4-2 to TRBJ1-3; D is undetermined. Material: memory T cells sorted from blood. This chain's CDR3 is CASSQERGASGNTIYF. The CDR3 coding sequence is TGTGCCAGCAGCCAAGAGCGGGGAGCTTCTGGAAACACCATATATTTT.